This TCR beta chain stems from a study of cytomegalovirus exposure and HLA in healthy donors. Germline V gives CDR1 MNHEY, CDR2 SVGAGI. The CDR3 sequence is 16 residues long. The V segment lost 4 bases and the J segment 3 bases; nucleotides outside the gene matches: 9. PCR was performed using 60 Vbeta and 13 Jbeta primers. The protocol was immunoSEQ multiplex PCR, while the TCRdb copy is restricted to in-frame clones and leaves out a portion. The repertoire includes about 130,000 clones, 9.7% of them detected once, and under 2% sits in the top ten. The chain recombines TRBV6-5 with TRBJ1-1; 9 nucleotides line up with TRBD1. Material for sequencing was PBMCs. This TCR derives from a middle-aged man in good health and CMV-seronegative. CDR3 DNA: TGTGCCAGCAGTTTGACAACAGGGGGCTCTGACACTGAAGCTTTCTTT. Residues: CASSLTTGGSDTEAFF.